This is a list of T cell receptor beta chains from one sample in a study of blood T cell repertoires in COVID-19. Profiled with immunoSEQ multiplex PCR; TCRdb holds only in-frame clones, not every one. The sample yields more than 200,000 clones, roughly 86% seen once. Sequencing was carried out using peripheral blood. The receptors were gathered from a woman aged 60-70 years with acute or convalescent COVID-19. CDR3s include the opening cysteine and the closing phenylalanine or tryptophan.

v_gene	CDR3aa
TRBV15	CATSKRDSGEGFF
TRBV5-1	CASSPTTGMNTEAFF
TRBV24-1	CATSFSGSISNEQFF
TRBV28	CASSLFSRTGGSEQFF
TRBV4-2	CASSQGLRTSPFSGANVLTF
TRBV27	CASSLKEEGGRVNSNQPQHF
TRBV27	CASSPLAGPSYNEQFF
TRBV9	CASSVALAGDTDTQYF
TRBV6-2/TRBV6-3	CASSYKGPGLGDEQFF
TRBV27	CASSLTGFPLHF
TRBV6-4	CASSGPGQGTYQPQHF
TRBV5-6	CASSPEVREGYGYTF
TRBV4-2	CASSPHSLNTEAFF
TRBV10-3	CAISPQGTMNTEAFF
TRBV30	CAWSKGVVTEAFF
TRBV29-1	CSVEDRTAFF
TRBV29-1	CSVETGRNTGELFF
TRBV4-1	CASSHVDRGGNTEAFF
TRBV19	CASSQGLEQFF
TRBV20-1	CSAGERTEAFF
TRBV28	CASSFGGGRRKLFF
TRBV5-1	CASSLRTGGSSGNTDTQYF
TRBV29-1	CSVGGGGETQYF
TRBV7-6	CASSPRDRGFQETQYF
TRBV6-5	CASRKLIQGTEAFF
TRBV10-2	CASWDSYGYTF
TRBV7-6	CASSKDISSGNTIYF
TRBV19	CASSMSLSSAGAFF
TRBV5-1	CASSPTGSSNTGELFF
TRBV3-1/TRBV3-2	CASSHLEGVLFF
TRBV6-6	CASSPDRGYSPLHF
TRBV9	CASTLGHLNTGELFF
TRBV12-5	CASGRGTGGEKLFF
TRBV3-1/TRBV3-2	CASSQAEKGAYGYTF
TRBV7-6	CASSLIGGAPTGELFF
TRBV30	CAGSGQANEKLFF
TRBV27	CASSATSSGSYEQYF
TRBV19	CASSIGSWGGTIRHNEQFF
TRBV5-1	CASSLSSNYGYTF
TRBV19	CASSIGPNSNQPQHF
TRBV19	CASSIGQSNSPLHF
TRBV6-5	CASSPRQGYNEQFF
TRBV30	CAWMGPGELFF
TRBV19	CASREAGNSPLHF
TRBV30	CAWSAGTVPNQPQHF
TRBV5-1	CASSLDTGEAGYTF
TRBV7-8	CASSVTSGGANEQFF
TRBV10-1	CASSASAYYEQYF
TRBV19	CASSTTGVYGYTF
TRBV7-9	CASSLAIGKGNIQYF
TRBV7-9	CASSSPGQGVGVEKLFF
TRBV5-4	CASSSGLAGGGELFF
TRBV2	CASSGQADRIGNQPQHF
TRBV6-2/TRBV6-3	CASSYFGRLNTEAFF
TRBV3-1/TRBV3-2	CASSPLGHRETQYF
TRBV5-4	CASSLGLASDLEQYF
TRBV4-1	CASSQSEGLWNSPLHF
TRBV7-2	CASSLDPPGQGVDRYTF
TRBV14	CASSYGGTVRTEAFF